These T cell receptor beta chains were read from a single sample in a study of T cell repertoires in cytomegalovirus infection. Their antigens remain unidentified. TCRdb recomputed calls from the reads with MiXCR, one row per CDR3 protein. The data hold nearly 700,000 distinct CDR3 sequences, with around 31% observed a single time. This material consisted of cultured PBMCs, taken from culture after CMV antigen stimulation. Receptors were obtained from a human donor in good health (CMV status not recorded). Some clones in this sample may be carry-over from other donors' samples. CDR3s include the opening cysteine and the closing phenylalanine or tryptophan. The order of the fields is CDR3 protein, CDR3 DNA, D gene, V gene, J gene, clone size, CDR3 length. The D gene is left open where the match is weak. Only part of the rows carry a size: once, few, many, or a class if the clone is expanded.

CDR3aa: CASSPYQENSNQPQHF
CDR3nt: TGTGCCAGTAGTCCCTACCAGGAGAATAGCAATCAGCCCCAGCATTTT
d_gene: NA
v_gene: TRBV19
j_gene: TRBJ1-5
abundance: few
len: 16

CDR3aa: CASSEAEGQPQHF
CDR3nt: TGTGCCAGCAGTGAAGCGGAGGGTCAGCCCCAGCATTTT
d_gene: NA
v_gene: TRBV6-1
j_gene: TRBJ1-5
abundance: few
len: 13

CDR3aa: CATSRDKTTGAEAFF
CDR3nt: TGTGCCACCAGCAGAGATAAGACGACGGGCGCTGAAGCTTTCTTT
d_gene: NA
v_gene: TRBV15
j_gene: TRBJ1-1
abundance: NA
len: 15

CDR3aa: CASGEPANYGYTF
CDR3nt: TGTGCCTCCGGCGAGCCAGCTAACTATGGCTACACCTTC
d_gene: NA
v_gene: TRBV28
j_gene: TRBJ1-2
abundance: NA
len: 13

CDR3aa: CASHLGTTNYGYTF
CDR3nt: TGTGCCAGTCACTTAGGGACTACTAACTATGGCTACACCTTC
d_gene: NA
v_gene: TRBV7-2
j_gene: TRBJ1-2
abundance: many
len: 14

CDR3aa: CASSQGSGTGGMNEQFF
CDR3nt: TGTGCCAGCAGCCAAGGGTCCGGGACAGGGGGCATGAATGAGCAGTTCTTC
d_gene: TRBD1
v_gene: TRBV5-4
j_gene: TRBJ2-1
abundance: once
len: 17

CDR3aa: CASSSPGARGWQYF
CDR3nt: TGTGCCAGCAGCTCACCCGGGGCCAGGGGGTGGCAGTACTTC
d_gene: TRBD1
v_gene: TRBV7-8
j_gene: TRBJ2-7
abundance: NA
len: 14

CDR3aa: CASSSTGGFNYGYTF
CDR3nt: TGTGCCAGCAGCTCAACAGGGGGCTTTAACTATGGCTACACCTTC
d_gene: TRBD1
v_gene: TRBV6-5
j_gene: TRBJ1-2
abundance: few
len: 15

CDR3aa: CASSPHRDRADTQYF
CDR3nt: TGTGCCAGCAGTCCGCACCGGGACAGGGCAGATACGCAGTATTTT
d_gene: TRBD1
v_gene: TRBV12-3/TRBV12-4
j_gene: TRBJ2-3
abundance: few
len: 15

CDR3aa: CASSRAQGGELFF
CDR3nt: TGCGCCAGCAGCCGGGCCCAAGGAGGGGAGCTGTTTTTT
d_gene: NA
v_gene: TRBV4-1
j_gene: TRBJ2-2
abundance: NA
len: 13

CDR3aa: CASSSQGHDLEQYF
CDR3nt: TGTGCCAGCAGCTCCCAGGGCCACGACCTCGAGCAGTACTTC
d_gene: NA
v_gene: TRBV7-8
j_gene: TRBJ2-7
abundance: NA
len: 14

CDR3aa: CASSLYQGSSYNEQFF
CDR3nt: TGTGCCAGCAGCTTATATCAGGGTTCCTCCTACAATGAGCAGTTCTTC
d_gene: NA
v_gene: TRBV7-8
j_gene: TRBJ2-1
abundance: few
len: 16

CDR3aa: CASSDPSYPLHF
CDR3nt: TGCGCCAGCAGTGATCCCTCCTACCCCCTCCACTTT
d_gene: NA
v_gene: TRBV10-2
j_gene: TRBJ1-6
abundance: NA
len: 12

CDR3aa: CVSSYQAGGGETQYF
CDR3nt: TGTGTCAGCAGTTACCAAGCCGGGGGCGGGGAGACCCAGTACTTC
d_gene: NA
v_gene: TRBV6-5
j_gene: TRBJ2-5
abundance: NA
len: 15

CDR3aa: CASSHRQGDQPQHF
CDR3nt: TGTGCCAGCAGCCACCGACAGGGGGATCAGCCCCAGCATTTT
d_gene: TRBD1
v_gene: TRBV7-2
j_gene: TRBJ1-5
abundance: NA
len: 14

CDR3aa: CASSLNRQDEQYF
CDR3nt: TGTGCCAGCAGCTTAAACCGGCAGGACGAGCAGTACTTC
d_gene: NA
v_gene: TRBV7-2
j_gene: TRBJ2-7
abundance: few
len: 13

CDR3aa: CASSFHRGRSDNEQFF
CDR3nt: TGTGCCAGCAGTTTCCACAGGGGGCGGTCAGACAATGAGCAGTTCTTC
d_gene: TRBD1
v_gene: TRBV6-1
j_gene: TRBJ2-1
abundance: few
len: 16

CDR3aa: CASSLGQSDTQYF
CDR3nt: TGTGCCAGCAGCTTAGGGCAGTCGGATACGCAGTATTTT
d_gene: NA
v_gene: TRBV7-6
j_gene: TRBJ2-3
abundance: NA
len: 13

CDR3aa: CASSWGGGGNYEQYF
CDR3nt: TGTGCCAGCAGTTGGGGAGGGGGTGGGAACTACGAGCAGTACTTC
d_gene: NA
v_gene: TRBV6-1
j_gene: TRBJ2-7
abundance: NA
len: 15

CDR3aa: CASRPAGLAEQFF
CDR3nt: TGTGCCAGCAGACCTGCAGGGTTGGCTGAGCAGTTCTTC
d_gene: NA
v_gene: TRBV6-1
j_gene: TRBJ2-1
abundance: NA
len: 13

CDR3aa: CASSIRSSGFYEQYF
CDR3nt: TGCGCCAGCAGCATCAGATCTAGCGGCTTCTACGAGCAGTACTTC
d_gene: TRBD2
v_gene: TRBV4-1
j_gene: TRBJ2-7
abundance: few
len: 15

CDR3aa: CASSQDRTYLNTEAFF
CDR3nt: TGCGCCAGCAGCCAGGATCGGACCTACCTGAACACTGAAGCTTTCTTT
d_gene: NA
v_gene: TRBV4-3
j_gene: TRBJ1-1
abundance: few
len: 16

CDR3aa: CASSESGTGSYTF
CDR3nt: TGCGCCAGCAGTGAGTCCGGGACAGGAAGCTACACCTTC
d_gene: TRBD1
v_gene: TRBV10-2
j_gene: TRBJ1-2
abundance: few
len: 13

CDR3aa: CSVDGVTVRDEQFF
CDR3nt: TGCAGCGTTGACGGAGTGACTGTGCGGGATGAGCAGTTCTTC
d_gene: NA
v_gene: TRBV29-1
j_gene: TRBJ2-1
abundance: NA
len: 14

CDR3aa: CASSLGLAGDADTQYF
CDR3nt: TGCGCCAGCAGCTTAGGACTAGCGGGAGATGCGGATACGCAGTATTTT
d_gene: TRBD2
v_gene: TRBV5-1
j_gene: TRBJ2-3
abundance: once
len: 16

CDR3aa: CASSLFDGSEQFF
CDR3nt: TGTGCCAGCAGTTTATTCGACGGTAGTGAGCAGTTCTTC
d_gene: NA
v_gene: TRBV28
j_gene: TRBJ2-1
abundance: many
len: 13

CDR3aa: CASSFQFRGSGFAGEQYF
CDR3nt: TGTGCCAGCAGTTTCCAGTTCCGGGGGTCCGGATTCGCGGGCGAGCAGTACTTC
d_gene: NA
v_gene: TRBV28
j_gene: TRBJ2-7
abundance: few
len: 18

CDR3aa: CASSNGGDWTQYF
CDR3nt: TGTGCCAGCAGCAATGGAGGGGACTGGACCCAGTACTTC
d_gene: NA
v_gene: TRBV7-2
j_gene: TRBJ2-5
abundance: few
len: 13

CDR3aa: CAISAGYGNTIYF
CDR3nt: TGTGCCATCAGTGCAGGGTATGGAAACACCATATATTTT
d_gene: NA
v_gene: TRBV10-3
j_gene: TRBJ1-3
abundance: few
len: 13

CDR3aa: CASSLVQGPSGGQFF
CDR3nt: TGTGCCAGCAGCTTAGTGCAGGGGCCCTCCGGGGGGCAGTTCTTC
d_gene: NA
v_gene: TRBV7-8
j_gene: TRBJ2-1
abundance: few
len: 15

CDR3aa: CASSETTSYEQYF
CDR3nt: TGTGCCAGCAGCGAGACTACATCCTACGAGCAGTACTTC
d_gene: NA
v_gene: TRBV5-4
j_gene: TRBJ2-7
abundance: NA
len: 13

CDR3aa: CASSLGAGNLHRTDTQYF
CDR3nt: TGTGCCAGCAGCTTAGGGGCGGGGAATCTACATCGCACAGATACGCAGTATTTT
d_gene: NA
v_gene: TRBV7-6
j_gene: TRBJ2-3
abundance: many
len: 18